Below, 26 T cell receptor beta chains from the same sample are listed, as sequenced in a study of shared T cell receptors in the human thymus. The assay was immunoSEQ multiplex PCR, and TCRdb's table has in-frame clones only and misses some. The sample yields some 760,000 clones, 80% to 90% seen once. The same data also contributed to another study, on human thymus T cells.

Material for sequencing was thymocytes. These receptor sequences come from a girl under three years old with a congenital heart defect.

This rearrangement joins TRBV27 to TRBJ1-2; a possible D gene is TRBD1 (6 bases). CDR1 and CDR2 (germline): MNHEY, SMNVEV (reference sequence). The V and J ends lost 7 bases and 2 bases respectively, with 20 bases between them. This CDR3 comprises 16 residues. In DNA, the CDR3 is TGTGCCAGCACCAAAGTCGGGGGGCCCTCCAACTATGGCTACACCTTC. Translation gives CASTKVGGPSNYGYTF.

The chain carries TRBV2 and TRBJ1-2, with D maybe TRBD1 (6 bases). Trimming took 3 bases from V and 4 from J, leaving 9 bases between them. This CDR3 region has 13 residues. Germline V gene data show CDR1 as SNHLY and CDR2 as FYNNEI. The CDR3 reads CASSDVGGYGYTF. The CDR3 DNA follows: TGTGCCAGCAGTGACGTAGGGGGCTATGGCTACACCTTC.

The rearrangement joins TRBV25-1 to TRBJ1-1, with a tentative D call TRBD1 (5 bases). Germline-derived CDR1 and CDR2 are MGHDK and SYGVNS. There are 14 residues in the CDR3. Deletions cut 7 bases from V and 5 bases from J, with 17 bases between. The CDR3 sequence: CASNPTGGWTEAFF. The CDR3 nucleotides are TGTGCCAGCAACCCGACCGGGGGTTGGACTGAAGCTTTCTTT. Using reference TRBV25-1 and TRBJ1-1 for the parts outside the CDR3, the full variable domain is EADIYQTPRYLVIGTGKKITLECSQTMGHDKMYWYQQDPGMELHLIHYSYGVNSTEKGDLSSESTVSRIRTEHFPLTLESARPSHTSQYLCASNPTGGWTEAFFGQGTRLTVV.

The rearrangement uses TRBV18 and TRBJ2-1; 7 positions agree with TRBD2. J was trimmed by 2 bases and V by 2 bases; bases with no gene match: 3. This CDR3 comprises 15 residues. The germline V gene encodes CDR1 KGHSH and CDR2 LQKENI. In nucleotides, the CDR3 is TGTGCCAGCTCACCAGGGGGAGGGGCCTACAATGAGCAGTTCTTC. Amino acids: CASSPGGGAYNEQFF.

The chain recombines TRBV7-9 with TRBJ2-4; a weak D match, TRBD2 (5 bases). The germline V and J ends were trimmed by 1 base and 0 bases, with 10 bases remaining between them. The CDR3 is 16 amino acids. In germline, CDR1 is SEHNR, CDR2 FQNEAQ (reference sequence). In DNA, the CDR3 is TGTGCCAGCAGCTTAGTGAGGGAACCAGCCAAAAACATTCAGTACTTC. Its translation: CASSLVREPAKNIQYF.

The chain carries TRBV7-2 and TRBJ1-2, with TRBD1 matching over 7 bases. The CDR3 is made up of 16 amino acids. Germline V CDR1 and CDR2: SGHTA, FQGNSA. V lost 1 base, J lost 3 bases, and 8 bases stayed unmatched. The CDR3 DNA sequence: TGTGCCAGCAGCTTAGTGGAGACAGGGTTTCACTATGGCTACACCTTC. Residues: CASSLVETGFHYGYTF.

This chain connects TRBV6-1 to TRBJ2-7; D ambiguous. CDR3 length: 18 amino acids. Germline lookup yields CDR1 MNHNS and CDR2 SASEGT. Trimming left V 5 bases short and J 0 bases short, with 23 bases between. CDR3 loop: CASSKVLPATADSYEQYF. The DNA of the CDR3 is TGTGCCAGCAGTAAAGTCCTGCCGGCGACTGCAGACTCCTACGAGCAGTACTTC.

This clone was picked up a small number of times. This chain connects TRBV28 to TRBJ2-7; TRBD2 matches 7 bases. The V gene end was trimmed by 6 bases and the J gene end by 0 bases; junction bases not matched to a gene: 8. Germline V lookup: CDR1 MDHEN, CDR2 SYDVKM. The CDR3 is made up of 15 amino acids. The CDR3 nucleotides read TGTGCCAGCAGACCTGGCGGGGGAAGCTCCTACGAGCAGTACTTC. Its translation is CASRPGGGSSYEQYF.

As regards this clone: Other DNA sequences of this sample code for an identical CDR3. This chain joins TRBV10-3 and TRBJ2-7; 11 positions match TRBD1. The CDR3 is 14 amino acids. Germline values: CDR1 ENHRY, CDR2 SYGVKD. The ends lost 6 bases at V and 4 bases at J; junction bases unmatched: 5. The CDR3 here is CAIRTGTGGYEQYF. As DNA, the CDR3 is TGTGCCATCAGAACCGGGACAGGGGGGTACGAGCAGTACTTC.

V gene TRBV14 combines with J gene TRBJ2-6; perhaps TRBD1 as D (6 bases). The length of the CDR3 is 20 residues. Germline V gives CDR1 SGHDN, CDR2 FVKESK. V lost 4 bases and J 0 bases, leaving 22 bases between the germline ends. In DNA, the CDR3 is TGTGCCAGCAGCCCGAGCCATGGGGGCAGGGCCAGCTCTGGGGCCAACGTCCTGACTTTC. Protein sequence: CASSPSHGGRASSGANVLTF.

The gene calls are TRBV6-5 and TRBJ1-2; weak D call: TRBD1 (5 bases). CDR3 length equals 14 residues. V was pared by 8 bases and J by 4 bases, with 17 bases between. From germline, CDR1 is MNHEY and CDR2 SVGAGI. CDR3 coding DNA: TGTGCCAGCGGAACTGTTAGACAGACCTATGGCTACACCTTC. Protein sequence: CASGTVRQTYGYTF.

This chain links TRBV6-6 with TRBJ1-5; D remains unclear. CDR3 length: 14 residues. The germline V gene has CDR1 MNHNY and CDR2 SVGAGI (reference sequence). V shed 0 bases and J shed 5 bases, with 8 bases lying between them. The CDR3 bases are TGTGCCAGCAGTTACTCGTTTCGGGATCAGCCCCAGCATTTT. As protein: CASSYSFRDQPQHF.

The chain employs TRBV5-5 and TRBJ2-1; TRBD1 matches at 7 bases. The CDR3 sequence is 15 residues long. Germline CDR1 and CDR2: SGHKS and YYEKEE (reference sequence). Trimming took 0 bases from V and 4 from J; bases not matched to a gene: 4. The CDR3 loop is CASSLGDRVYNEQFF. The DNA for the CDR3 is TGTGCCAGCAGCTTGGGTGACAGGGTTTACAATGAGCAGTTCTTC.

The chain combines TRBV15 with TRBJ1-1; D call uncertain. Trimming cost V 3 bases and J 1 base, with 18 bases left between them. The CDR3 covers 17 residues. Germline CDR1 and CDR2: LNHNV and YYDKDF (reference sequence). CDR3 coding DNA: TGTGCCACCAGCAGTTCTCCGCGGAGGGTCCAGAACACTGAAGCTTTCTTT. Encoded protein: CATSSSPRRVQNTEAFF. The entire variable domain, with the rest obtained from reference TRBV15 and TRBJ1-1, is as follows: DAMVIQNPRYQVTQFGKPVTLSCSQTLNHNVMYWYQQKSSQAPKLLFHYYDKDFNNEADTPDNFQSRRPNTSFCFLDIRSPGLGDTAMYLCATSSSPRRVQNTEAFFGQGTRLTVV.

CDR3 protein: CSAKNGGNAFF. The CDR3 nucleotides read TGCAGTGCTAAGAACGGGGGAAATGCTTTCTTT. The chain joins TRBV20-1 to TRBJ1-1, with D maybe TRBD1 (5 bases). The length of the CDR3 is 11 residues. Trimming cost V 4 bases and J 11 bases, with 14 bases left between them. CDR1 and CDR2 (germline): DFQATT, SNEGSKA (reference sequence).

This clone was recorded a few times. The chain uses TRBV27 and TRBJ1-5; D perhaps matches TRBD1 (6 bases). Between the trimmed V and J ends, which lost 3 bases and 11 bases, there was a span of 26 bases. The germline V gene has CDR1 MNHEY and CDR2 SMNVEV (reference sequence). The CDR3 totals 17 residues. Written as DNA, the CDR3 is TGTGCCAGCAGTTTTGTCCCACGGACAGTTGTAGCACCGGCCCAGCATTTT. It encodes CASSFVPRTVVAPAQHF.

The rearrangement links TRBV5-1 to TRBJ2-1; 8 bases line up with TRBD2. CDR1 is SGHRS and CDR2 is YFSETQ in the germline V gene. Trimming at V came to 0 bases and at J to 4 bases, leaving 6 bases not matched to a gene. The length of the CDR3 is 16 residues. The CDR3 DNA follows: TGCGCCAGCAGCTTGGCCGGAGCGGGGGAGTACAATGAGCAGTTCTTC. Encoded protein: CASSLAGAGEYNEQFF.

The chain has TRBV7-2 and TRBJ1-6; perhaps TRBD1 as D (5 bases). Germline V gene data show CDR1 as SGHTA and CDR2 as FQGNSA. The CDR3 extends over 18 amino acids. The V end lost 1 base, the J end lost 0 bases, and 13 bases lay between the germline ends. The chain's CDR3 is CASSLGPSGDSYNSPLHF. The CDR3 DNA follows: TGTGCCAGCAGCTTAGGTCCCTCGGGGGACTCCTATAATTCACCCCTCCACTTT.

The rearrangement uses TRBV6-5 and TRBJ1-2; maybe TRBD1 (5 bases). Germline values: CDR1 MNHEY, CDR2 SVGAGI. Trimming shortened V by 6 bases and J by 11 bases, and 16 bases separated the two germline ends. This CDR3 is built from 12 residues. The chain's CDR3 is CASRMGLWAYTF. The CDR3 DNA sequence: TGTGCCAGCAGAATGGGACTCTGGGCGTACACCTTC.

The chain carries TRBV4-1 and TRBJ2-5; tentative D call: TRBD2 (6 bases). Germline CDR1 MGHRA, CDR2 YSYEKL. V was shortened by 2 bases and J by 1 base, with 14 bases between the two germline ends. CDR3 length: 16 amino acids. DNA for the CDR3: TGCGCCAGCAGCCAACTGCGGGGACGGCCCCAAGAGACCCAGTACTTC. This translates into CASSQLRGRPQETQYF.

The CDR3 here is CAIRTGNNSPLHF. The CDR3, as DNA: TGTGCCATCCGGACAGGGAATAATTCACCCCTCCACTTT. This chain links TRBV2 with TRBJ1-6; 8 bases match TRBD1. The CDR3 totals 13 residues. CDR1 and CDR2 from the germline V gene are SNHLY and FYNNEI. With 10 bases clipped from V and 5 bases from J, the junction kept 4 bases outside the gene matches.

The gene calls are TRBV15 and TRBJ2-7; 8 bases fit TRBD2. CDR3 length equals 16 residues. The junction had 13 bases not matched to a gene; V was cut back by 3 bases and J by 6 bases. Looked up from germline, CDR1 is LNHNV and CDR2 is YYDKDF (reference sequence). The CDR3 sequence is CATSRAGAGGLGEQYF. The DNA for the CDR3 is TGTGCCACCAGCAGGGCCGGGGCGGGGGGCCTCGGCGAGCAGTACTTC.

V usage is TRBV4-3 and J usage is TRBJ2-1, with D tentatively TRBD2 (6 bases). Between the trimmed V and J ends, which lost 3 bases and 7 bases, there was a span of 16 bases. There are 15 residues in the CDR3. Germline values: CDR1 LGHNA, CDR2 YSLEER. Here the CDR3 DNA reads TGCGCCAGCAGCCACGTCGCGGGGAAACCGAATGAGCAGTTCTTC. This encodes CASSHVAGKPNEQFF.

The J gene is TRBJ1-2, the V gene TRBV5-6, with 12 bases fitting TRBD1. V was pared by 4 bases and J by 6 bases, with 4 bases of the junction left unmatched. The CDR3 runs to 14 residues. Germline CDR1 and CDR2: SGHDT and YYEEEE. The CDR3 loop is CASSPRDRGHGYTF. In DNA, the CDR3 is TGTGCCAGCAGCCCCCGGGACAGGGGGCATGGCTACACCTTC.

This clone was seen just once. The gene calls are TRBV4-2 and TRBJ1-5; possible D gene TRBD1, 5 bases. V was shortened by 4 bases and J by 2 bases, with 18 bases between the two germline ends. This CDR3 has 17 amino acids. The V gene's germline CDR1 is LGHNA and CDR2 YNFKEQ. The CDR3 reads CASSPIKGGRGNQPQHF. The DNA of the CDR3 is TGTGCCAGCAGCCCAATCAAGGGCGGCAGGGGCAATCAGCCCCAGCATTTT.

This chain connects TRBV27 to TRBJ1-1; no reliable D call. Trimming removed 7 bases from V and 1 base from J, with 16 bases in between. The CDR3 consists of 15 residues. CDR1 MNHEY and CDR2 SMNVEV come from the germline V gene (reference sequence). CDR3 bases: TGTGCCAGCATCAAGCGGGCGAAGAGGAACACTGAAGCTTTCTTT. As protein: CASIKRAKRNTEAFF.